The 25 T cell receptor beta chains below all came from one sample that was sequenced in a study of molecular identifiers for immune sequencing clone quantification. A single record per CDR3 protein comes from TCRdb applying MiXCR to the PCR reads. The sample comprises about 67,000 distinct CDR3 sequences, less than 20% of which are singletons, and 1.4% to 1.5% rests with the top ten. What was sequenced was naive CD8+ T cells from blood, with Jurkat cell RNA spiked in. Noted subset: FACS-sorted CD8+CD4-CCR7+CD45RA+ naive T cells. The receptors shown here come from a human donor in good health. Some libraries in this study had Jurkat cell RNA spiked in.

This clonotype was counted ten times or more. The CDR3, as DNA: TGTGCCAGCAGCCAACGAGGGACAGGGGGCTGGACAGATACGCAGTATTTT. As protein: CASSQRGTGGWTDTQYF. The chain employs TRBV7-8 and TRBJ2-3; 12 positions match TRBD1. CDR1 and CDR2 (germline): SGHVS, FQNEAQ. The J segment lost 3 bases and the V segment lost 5 bases, leaving 9 bases of the junction unmatched. The CDR3 length is 17 residues.

This clonotype has at least ten counts. This chain connects TRBV7-9 to TRBJ1-4; the match to TRBD1 covers 7 bases. Losses at the gene ends were 4 bases for V and 7 bases for J; bases not matched to a gene: 18. CDR1 is SEHNR, CDR2 FQNEAQ, per germline (reference sequence). This CDR3 has 18 residues. CDR3: CASSSFVGGGSPVEKLFF. In DNA form, the CDR3 reads TGTGCCAGCAGCTCCTTTGTTGGAGGGGGCAGCCCGGTTGAAAAACTGTTTTTT.

This clonotype was found many times. The chain joins TRBV29-1 to TRBJ1-3; D gene unclear. The germline V gene has CDR1 SQVTM and CDR2 ANQGSEA. The CDR3 has 14 residues. V shed 6 bases and J shed 0 bases, with 12 bases lying between them. The DNA for the CDR3 is TGCAGCGTCCTCCCCATAAACTCTGGAAACACCATATATTTT. It encodes CSVLPINSGNTIYF. Variable domain in full (rest from reference TRBV29-1 and TRBJ1-3): SAVISQKPSRDICQRGTSLTIQCQVDSQVTMMFWYRQQPGQSLTLIATANQGSEATYESGFVIDKFPISRPNLTFSTLTVSNMSPEDSSIYLCSVLPINSGNTIYFGEGSWLTVV.

This clonotype was seen many times. The chain has TRBV5-4 and TRBJ2-7; 8 bases fit TRBD2. The CDR3 length is 16 residues. Germline assignment: CDR1 SGHNT and CDR2 YYREEE (reference sequence). Trimming at V came to 0 bases and at J to 2 bases, leaving 7 bases not matched to a gene. The DNA for the CDR3 is TGTGCCAGCAGCTTGGAGGGCGCGGGAGGTACCTACGAGCAGTACTTC. This codes for CASSLEGAGGTYEQYF.

The table lists this clonotype with many counts. The rearrangement links TRBV16 to TRBJ1-1; no reliable D call. CDR1 is KGHSY and CDR2 is FQNENV in the germline V gene. CDR3 length: 15 residues. V was shortened by 0 bases and J by 0 bases, with 8 bases between the two germline ends. Here the CDR3 reads CASSQSGGLNTEAFF. The CDR3 DNA sequence: TGTGCCAGCAGCCAATCGGGTGGCCTGAACACTGAAGCTTTCTTT.

This clonotype occurred many times. This chain joins TRBV27 and TRBJ2-7; no clear D. Trimming left V 0 bases short and J 0 bases short, with 6 bases between. The CDR3 covers 14 residues. Germline V CDR1 and CDR2: MNHEY, SMNVEV (reference sequence). The CDR3 DNA sequence: TGTGCCAGCAGTTTATCAGTAAGCTCCTACGAGCAGTACTTC. This gives the protein CASSLSVSSYEQYF.

This clonotype was detected many times. J is TRBJ1-1 and V is TRBV29-1; a possible D gene is TRBD1 (6 bases). With 4 bases removed from V and 0 bases from J, the gap between germline ends came to 9 bases. Germline CDR1 and CDR2: SQVTM and ANQGSEA. This CDR3 region has 13 residues. The CDR3 here is CSVGGQLNTEAFF. In DNA form, the CDR3 reads TGCAGCGTTGGAGGACAGCTGAACACTGAAGCTTTCTTT.

This clonotype was picked up many times. V usage is TRBV4-3 and J usage is TRBJ2-7; 11 bases agree with TRBD2. CDR1 and CDR2 (germline): LGHNA, YSLEER. The CDR3 has 16 amino acids. Trimming removed 0 bases from V and 7 bases from J; junction bases left unmatched: 8. The DNA of the CDR3 is TGCGCCAGCAGCCAAGATTCGCTAGCGGGAGGAGCTGAGCAGTACTTC. This translates into CASSQDSLAGGAEQYF.

This clonotype was recorded at least ten times. V is TRBV12-5 and J is TRBJ1-5; a possible D gene is TRBD1 (5 bases). CDR1 LGHNT and CDR2 FRNRAP come from the germline V gene. The CDR3 loop spans 12 amino acids. V dropped 5 bases and J dropped 7 bases, with 9 bases sitting between them. The CDR3 region is CASGQGLQPQHF. The CDR3 DNA follows: TGTGCTAGTGGTCAGGGATTGCAGCCCCAGCATTTT. The full variable domain, its missing parts supplied by reference TRBV12-5 and TRBJ1-5, is DARVTQTPRHKVTEMGQEVTMRCQPILGHNTVFWYRQTMMQGLELLAYFRNRAPLDDSGMPKDRFSAEMPDATLATLKIQPSEPRDSAVYFCASGQGLQPQHFGDGTRLSIL.

This clonotype turned up a few times. The chain recombines TRBV28 with TRBJ1-4, with a weak D call TRBD1 (6 bases). The germline V and J ends were trimmed by 4 bases and 1 base, with 13 bases remaining between them. The germline V gene has CDR1 MDHEN and CDR2 SYDVKM. The CDR3 spans 16 residues. DNA for the CDR3: TGTGCCAGCAGTTCTCCAGGGGATTTAACTAATGAAAAACTGTTTTTT. Residues: CASSSPGDLTNEKLFF. The whole variable domain, remainder taken from reference TRBV28 and TRBJ1-4, is DVKVTQSSRYLVKRTGEKVFLECVQDMDHENMFWYRQDPGLGLRLIYFSYDVKMKEKGDIPEGYSVSREKKERFSLILESASTNQTSMYLCASSSPGDLTNEKLFFGSGTQLSVL.

This clonotype was observed many times. The chain uses TRBV29-1 and TRBJ2-2; the D gene is possibly TRBD2 (6 bases). The CDR3 is 12 residues long. Germline lookup yields CDR1 SQVTM and CDR2 ANQGSEA. V shed 7 bases and J shed 8 bases, with 14 bases lying between them. The CDR3 loop reads CSAVGEEGELFF. CDR3 sequence (DNA): TGCAGCGCTGTGGGGGAGGAAGGGGAGCTGTTTTTT.

This clonotype was seen only a few times. The chain carries TRBV6-6 and TRBJ2-7; D gene uncertain. The ends were cut back, 4 bases at V and 1 base at J, with 17 bases in the middle. CDR1 and CDR2 from the germline V gene are MNHNY and SVGAGI (reference sequence). The length of the CDR3 is 16 residues. The CDR3 DNA follows: TGTGCCAGCAGTTCTCTGGCCACGATGGGGTCCTACGAGCAGTACTTC. It translates to CASSSLATMGSYEQYF.

This clonotype was observed a handful of times. A much larger clonotype is one base distant, so this may be a read error. V is TRBV20-1 and J is TRBJ1-4, with no clear D. The CDR3 has 13 residues. Germline CDR1 is DFQATT and CDR2 is SNEGSKA (reference sequence). CDR3 bases: TGCAGTGCTAGTTCTAACGCATTGGAAAAACTGCTTTTT. Protein: CSASSNALEKLLF.

This clonotype was seen many times. The chain uses TRBV6-2 or TRBV6-3 and TRBJ2-7, with D possibly called TRBD1 or TRBD2 (5 bases each). V was shortened by 8 bases and J by 2 bases, with 19 bases between the two germline ends. Germline assignment: CDR1 MNHEY and CDR2 SVGEGT. CDR3 length: 15 residues. In nucleotides, the CDR3 is TGTGCCAGCTGGGGGTTGAGGGGAAGAGCCTACGAGCAGTACTTC. This encodes CASWGLRGRAYEQYF.

The chain is built from TRBV6-5 and TRBJ2-7; 7 bases agree with TRBD1. Unmatched junction bases numbered 13, after V lost 5 bases and J lost 3 bases. Germline lookup yields CDR1 MNHEY and CDR2 SVGAGI. The CDR3 has 16 residues. The CDR3 region is CASSHLTGTAFYEQYF. CDR3 coding DNA: TGTGCCAGCAGTCACCTCACCGGGACAGCCTTCTACGAGCAGTACTTC.

V usage is TRBV7-2 and J usage is TRBJ2-7; D is unclear. Germline lookup yields CDR1 SGHTA and CDR2 FQGNSA. V was clipped by 7 bases and J by 2 bases, with 9 bases between them. The CDR3 runs 12 residues. The CDR3 DNA is TGTGCCAGCAACACCCTGACCTACGAGCAGTACTTC. Its protein product is CASNTLTYEQYF. The whole variable domain, remainder taken from reference TRBV7-2 and TRBJ2-7, is GAGVSQSPSNKVTEKGKDVELRCDPISGHTALYWYRQSLGQGLEFLIYFQGNSAPDKSGLPSDRFSAERTGGSVSTLTIQRTQQEDSAVYLCASNTLTYEQYFGPGTRLTVT.

Turning to this clonotype: This clone may be a read error of a much larger clone one base away. Since no conserved phenylalanine or tryptophan closes the CDR3, a read error is the likely cause. The V and J genes are TRBV7-7 and TRBJ2-5, with 7 bases aligning to TRBD2. This CDR3 is 16 amino acids long. Germline V gives CDR1 SSHAT, CDR2 FNYEAQ (reference sequence). The CDR3 DNA sequence: TGTGCTAGCAGCTTAGACTTTGCTAGCGGACAAGAGACCCAGTACCTC. This sequence encodes CASSLDFASGQETQYL.

The chain couples TRBV30 to TRBJ1-2, with TRBD1 matching 7 bases. Trimming at V came to 5 bases and at J to 2 bases, leaving 14 bases not matched to a gene. The germline CDR1 and CDR2 sequences are GTSNPN and SVGIG (reference sequence). This CDR3 comprises 16 residues. The CDR3 protein is CAWDEASGTANYGYTF. The DNA of the CDR3 is TGTGCCTGGGACGAGGCCTCCGGGACAGCCAACTATGGCTACACCTTC.

This clonotype was observed at least ten times. The chain carries TRBV5-5 and TRBJ2-7; D is perhaps TRBD1 (5 bases). V lost 4 bases, J lost 3 bases, and 8 bases lay in between. The CDR3 is 12 amino acids. Germline CDR1 reads SGHKS; CDR2 reads YYEKEE (reference sequence). The CDR3 region has the DNA TGTGCCAGCAGCGGCCAGGGCTACGAGCAGTACTTC. It is translated as CASSGQGYEQYF.

Turning to this clonotype: A read error may be the cause here, since a much bigger clone is one base away. The V call is TRBV20-1, the J call TRBJ2-7, with D possibly being TRBD2 (6 bases). The germline gives CDR1 DFQATT, CDR2 SNEGSKA (reference sequence). The CDR3 covers 16 residues. V lost 0 bases and J lost 7, with 22 bases in between. The CDR3 region is CSARDGLASRPGEQYF. Here the CDR3 DNA reads TGCAGTGCTAGAGATGGGCTAGCGTCCCGGCCCGGGGAGCAGTACTTC.

V and J are TRBV2 and TRBJ2-7; a possible D gene is TRBD1 (6 bases). The CDR3 has 13 residues. Germline V gene sequence: CDR1 SNHLY, CDR2 FYNNEI. The V gene lost 7 bases and the J gene lost 3 bases, with 13 bases spanning the gap. The CDR3, as DNA: TGTGCCAGCATTTTACAGGGTTTCTACGAGCAGTACTTC. Translated: CASILQGFYEQYF.

The chain has TRBV28 and TRBJ2-7; TRBD1 matches at 10 bases. The CDR3 is 15 residues long. CDR1 and CDR2 from the germline V gene are MDHEN and SYDVKM. The junction had 7 bases not matched to a gene; V was cut back by 2 bases and J by 6 bases. CDR3 DNA: TGTGCCAGCAGTTTAGGGACAGGGGTAATTGCCGAGCAGTACTTC. It specifies CASSLGTGVIAEQYF.

The table lists this clonotype with many counts. The chain has TRBV28 and TRBJ2-6, with 7 bases fitting TRBD1. The CDR3 contains 16 residues. The J segment lost 4 bases and the V segment lost 6 bases, leaving 9 bases of the junction unmatched. Germline V gives CDR1 MDHEN, CDR2 SYDVKM. CDR3 amino acids: CASSTDRESGANVLTF. CDR3 DNA: TGTGCCAGCAGCACAGACAGGGAGAGCGGGGCCAACGTCCTGACTTTC.

The sample holds a few counts of this clonotype. The chain has TRBV6-4 and TRBJ2-1; unclear D gene. The V gene lost 0 bases and the J gene lost 6 bases, with 6 bases spanning the gap. Germline loops: CDR1 MRHNA, CDR2 SNTAGT. The CDR3 extends over 13 amino acids. Here the CDR3 reads CASSDSTSNEQFF. As DNA, the CDR3 is TGTGCCAGCAGTGACTCTACAAGCAATGAGCAGTTCTTC.

This clonotype has ten or more counts. The gene calls are TRBV7-9 and TRBJ1-1, with D hard to call. V was pared by 1 base and J by 6 bases, with 9 bases between. The CDR3 extends over 13 amino acids. CDR1 SEHNR and CDR2 FQNEAQ come from the germline V gene (reference sequence). Here the CDR3 reads CASSLDGRPEAFF. The CDR3 bases are TGTGCCAGCAGCTTAGACGGGAGGCCTGAAGCTTTCTTT.